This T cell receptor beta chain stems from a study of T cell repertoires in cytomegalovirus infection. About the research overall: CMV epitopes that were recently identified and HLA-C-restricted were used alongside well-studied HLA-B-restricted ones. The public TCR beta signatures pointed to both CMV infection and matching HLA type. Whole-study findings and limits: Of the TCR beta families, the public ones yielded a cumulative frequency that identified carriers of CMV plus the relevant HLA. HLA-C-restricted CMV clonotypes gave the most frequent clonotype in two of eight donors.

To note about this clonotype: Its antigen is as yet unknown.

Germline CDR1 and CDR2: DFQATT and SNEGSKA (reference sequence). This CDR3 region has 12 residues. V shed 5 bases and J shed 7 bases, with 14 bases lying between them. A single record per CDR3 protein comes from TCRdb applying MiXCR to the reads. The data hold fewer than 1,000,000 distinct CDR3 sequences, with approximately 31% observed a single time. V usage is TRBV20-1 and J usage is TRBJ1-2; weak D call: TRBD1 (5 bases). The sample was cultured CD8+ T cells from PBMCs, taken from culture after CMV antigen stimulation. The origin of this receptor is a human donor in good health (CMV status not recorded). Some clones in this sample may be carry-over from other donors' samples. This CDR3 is CSASGRPGGYTF. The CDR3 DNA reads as TGCAGTGCTTCGGGACGGCCGGGTGGCTACACCTTC.